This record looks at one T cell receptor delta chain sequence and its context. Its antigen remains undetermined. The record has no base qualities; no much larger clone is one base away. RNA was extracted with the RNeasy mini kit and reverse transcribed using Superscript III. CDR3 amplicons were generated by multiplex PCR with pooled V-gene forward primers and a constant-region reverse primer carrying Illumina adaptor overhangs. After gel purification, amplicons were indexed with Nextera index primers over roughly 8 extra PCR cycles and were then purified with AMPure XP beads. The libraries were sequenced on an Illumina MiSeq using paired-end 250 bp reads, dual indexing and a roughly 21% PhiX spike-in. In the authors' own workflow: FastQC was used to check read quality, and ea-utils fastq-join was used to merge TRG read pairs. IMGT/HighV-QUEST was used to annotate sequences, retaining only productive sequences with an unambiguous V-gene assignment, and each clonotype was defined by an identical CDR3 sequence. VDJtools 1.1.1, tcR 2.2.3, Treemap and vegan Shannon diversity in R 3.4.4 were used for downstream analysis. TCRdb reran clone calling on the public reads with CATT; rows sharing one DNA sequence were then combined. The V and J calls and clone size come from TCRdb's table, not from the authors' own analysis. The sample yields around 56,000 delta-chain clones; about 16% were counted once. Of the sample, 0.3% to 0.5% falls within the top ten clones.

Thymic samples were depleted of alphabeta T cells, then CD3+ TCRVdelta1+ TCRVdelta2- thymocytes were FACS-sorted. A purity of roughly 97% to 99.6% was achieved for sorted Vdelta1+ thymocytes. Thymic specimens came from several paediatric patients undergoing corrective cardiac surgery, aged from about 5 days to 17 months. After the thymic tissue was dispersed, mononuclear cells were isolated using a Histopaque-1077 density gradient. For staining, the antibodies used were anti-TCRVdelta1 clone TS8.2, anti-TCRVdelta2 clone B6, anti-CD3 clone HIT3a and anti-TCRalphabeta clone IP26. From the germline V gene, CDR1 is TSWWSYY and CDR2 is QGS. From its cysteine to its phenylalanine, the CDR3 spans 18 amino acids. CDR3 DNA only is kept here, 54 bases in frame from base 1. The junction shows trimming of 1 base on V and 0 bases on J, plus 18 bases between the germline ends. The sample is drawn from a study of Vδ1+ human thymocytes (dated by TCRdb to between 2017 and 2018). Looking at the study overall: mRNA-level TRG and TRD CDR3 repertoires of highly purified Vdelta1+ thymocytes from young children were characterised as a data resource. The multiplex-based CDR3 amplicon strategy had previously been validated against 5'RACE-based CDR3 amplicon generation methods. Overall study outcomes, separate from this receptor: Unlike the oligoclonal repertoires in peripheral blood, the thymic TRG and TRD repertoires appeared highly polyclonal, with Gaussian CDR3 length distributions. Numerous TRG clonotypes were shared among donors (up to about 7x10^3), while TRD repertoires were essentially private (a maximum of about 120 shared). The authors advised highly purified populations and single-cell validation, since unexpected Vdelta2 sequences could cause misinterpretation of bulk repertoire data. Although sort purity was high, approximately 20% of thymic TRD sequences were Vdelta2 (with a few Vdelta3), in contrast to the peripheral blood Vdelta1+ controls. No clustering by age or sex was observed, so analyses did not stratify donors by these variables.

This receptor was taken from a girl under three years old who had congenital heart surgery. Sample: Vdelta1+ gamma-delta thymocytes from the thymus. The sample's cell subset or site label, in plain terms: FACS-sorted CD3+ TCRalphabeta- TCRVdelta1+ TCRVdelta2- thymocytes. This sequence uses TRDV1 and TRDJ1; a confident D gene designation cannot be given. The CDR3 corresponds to CALGERRARASHTDKLIF. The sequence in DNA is TGTGCTCTTGGGGAACGTCGGGCCCGGGCCTCTCACACCGATAAACTCATCTTT.